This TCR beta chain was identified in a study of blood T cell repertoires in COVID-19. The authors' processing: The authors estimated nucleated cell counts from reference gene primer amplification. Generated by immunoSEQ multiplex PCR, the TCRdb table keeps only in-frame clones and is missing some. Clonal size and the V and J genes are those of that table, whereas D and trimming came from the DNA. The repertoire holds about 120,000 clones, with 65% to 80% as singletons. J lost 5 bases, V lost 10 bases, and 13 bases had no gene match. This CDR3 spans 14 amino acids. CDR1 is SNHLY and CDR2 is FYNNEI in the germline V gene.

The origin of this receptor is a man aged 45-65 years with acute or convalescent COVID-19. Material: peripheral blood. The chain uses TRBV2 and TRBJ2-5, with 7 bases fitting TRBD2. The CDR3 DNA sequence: TGTGCCATCCCACGGTCAGCGGGGTGGGAGACCCAGTACTTC. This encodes CAIPRSAGWETQYF.